This paragraph covers one T cell receptor beta chain sequence. Its specificity is unknown. These data belong to a study of cytomegalovirus exposure and HLA in healthy donors. Study-wide findings and caveats: Rarity marked most TCR sequences, yet some public TCRs occurred in many donors. According to the study, approximately 150 TCR beta chains were cytomegalovirus-associated. Cytomegalovirus status was reportedly diagnosed by the classifier with high specificity and sensitivity.

Those who donated were healthy bone marrow donors. The primer mix had 60 Vbeta and 13 Jbeta primers. The data were produced by immunoSEQ multiplex PCR, yet TCRdb's version contains in-frame clones alone and is incomplete. Of about 190,000 clones listed, roughly 85% are singletons. CDR1 SGHAT and CDR2 FQNNGV come from the germline V gene. The junction had 10 bases not matched to a gene; V was cut back by 5 bases and J by 0 bases. The CDR3 spans 16 residues. The chain employs TRBV11-2 and TRBJ2-7, with 7 bases identical to TRBD2. The sample comprised PBMCs. This clonotype was obtained from a woman under 30 in good health and CMV-seronegative. The CDR3 DNA reads as TGTGCCAGCAGCACCATTTCTAGCGGAAGCTCCTACGAGCAGTACTTC. Protein sequence: CASSTISSGSSYEQYF. The complete variable domain, with remaining parts taken from reference TRBV11-2 and TRBJ2-7, reads EAGVAQSPRYKIIEKRQSVAFWCNPISGHATLYWYQQILGQGPKLLIQFQNNGVVDDSQLPKDRFSAERLKGVDSTLKIQPAKLEDSAVYLCASSTISSGSSYEQYFGPGTRLTVT.